The clone carrying this T cell receptor (beta chain) was seen a few times. Its target is not known. The record originates from a study of regulatory T cells in long-lasting Graves disease. Study information: Graves' patients (newly diagnosed) had been on antithyroid drugs under 3 months. Study results and caveats: New patients shared more than 950 public clonotypes, and persistent patients shared more, with approximately 2,500. TRBV28, TRBJ1-2 and TRBJ2-5 emerged as the favored segments in persistent disease.

Trimming took off 6 bases at V and 2 bases at J, with 16 bases between the two ends. This CDR3 comprises 15 residues. CDR1 and CDR2 (germline): MNHEY, SVGEGT. Noted time point: newly diagnosed GD, antithyroid drugs for less than 3 months. PBMCs provided the RNA from which the TCR library was made. iRepertoire HTBI primers and Arm-PCR of CDR3 regions built TCR beta libraries. A single record per CDR3 protein comes from TCRdb applying MiXCR to the multiplex PCR reads. Here the sample spans about 540,000 distinct CDR3 sequences, roughly 14% being singletons. This sample was shared with a second study, whose subject was T cells in Graves' hyperthyroidism and ophthalmopathy.

The clonotype was recovered from a man aged 30-40 years with Graves disease. The sample was peripheral blood mononuclear cells (PBMCs), taken at new diagnosis, from a patient treated with antithyroid drugs. This sequence joins TRBV6-2 or TRBV6-3 and TRBJ2-5; D is possibly TRBD1 (6 bases). This CDR3 reads CASSMTGGRQETQYF. The CDR3 DNA follows: TGTGCCAGCAGCATGACAGGCGGAAGGCAAGAGACCCAGTACTTC.